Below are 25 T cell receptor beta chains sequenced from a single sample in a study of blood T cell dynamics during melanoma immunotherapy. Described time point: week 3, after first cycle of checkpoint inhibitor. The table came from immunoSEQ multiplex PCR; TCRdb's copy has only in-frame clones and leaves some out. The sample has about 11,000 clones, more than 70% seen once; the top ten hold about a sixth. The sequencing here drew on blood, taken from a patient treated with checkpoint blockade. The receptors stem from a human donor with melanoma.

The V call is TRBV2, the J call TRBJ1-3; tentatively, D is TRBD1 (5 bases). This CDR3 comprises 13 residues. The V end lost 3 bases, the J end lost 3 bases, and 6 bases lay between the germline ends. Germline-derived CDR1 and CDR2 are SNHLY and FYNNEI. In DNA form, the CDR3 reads TGTGCCAGCAGTGACAGGGTTGGAAACACCATATATTTT. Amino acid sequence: CASSDRVGNTIYF.

As DNA, the CDR3 is TGTGCCTGGCGTACAGGGGGCAGGAGCAATCAGCCCCAGCATTTT. This encodes CAWRTGGRSNQPQHF. The chain combines TRBV30 with TRBJ1-5; the match to TRBD1 covers 9 bases. Unmatched junction bases numbered 6, after V lost 5 bases and J lost 1 base. The CDR3 extends over 15 amino acids. Germline-derived CDR1 and CDR2 are GTSNPN and SVGIG (reference sequence).

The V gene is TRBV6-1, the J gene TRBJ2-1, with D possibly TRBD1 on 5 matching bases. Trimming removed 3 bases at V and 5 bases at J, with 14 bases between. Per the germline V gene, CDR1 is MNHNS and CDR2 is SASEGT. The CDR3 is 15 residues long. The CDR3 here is CASSESSQGNNEQFF. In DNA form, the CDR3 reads TGTGCCAGCAGTGAGTCTTCCCAGGGCAACAATGAGCAGTTCTTC.

This CDR3 is CASSFNVGTNTGELFF. The CDR3 region has the DNA TGTGCCAGCAGCTTTAACGTCGGAACGAACACCGGGGAGCTGTTTTTT. V usage is TRBV11-2 and J usage is TRBJ2-2; no clear D. The CDR3 is 16 amino acids. Germline V gives CDR1 SGHAT, CDR2 FQNNGV. V was pared by 3 bases and J by 0 bases, with 11 bases between.

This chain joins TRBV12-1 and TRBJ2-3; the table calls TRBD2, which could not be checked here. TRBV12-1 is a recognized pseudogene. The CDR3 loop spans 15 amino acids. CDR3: CASSLAGSSTDTQYF. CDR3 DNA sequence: TGTGCCAGCAGCTTGGCGGGTTCTAGCACAGATACGCAGTATTTT.

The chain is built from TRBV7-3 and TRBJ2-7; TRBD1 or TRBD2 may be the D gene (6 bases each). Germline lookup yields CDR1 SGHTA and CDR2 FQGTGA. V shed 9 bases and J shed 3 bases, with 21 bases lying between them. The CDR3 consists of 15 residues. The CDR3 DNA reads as TGTGCCAGACGGAAGGTAAGGGGGGCTTTCTACGAGCAGTACTTC. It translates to CARRKVRGAFYEQYF.

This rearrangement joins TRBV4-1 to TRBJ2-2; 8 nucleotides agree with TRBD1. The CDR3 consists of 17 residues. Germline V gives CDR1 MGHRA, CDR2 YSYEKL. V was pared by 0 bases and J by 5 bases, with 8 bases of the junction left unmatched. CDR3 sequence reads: CASSQDPRTGRTGELFF. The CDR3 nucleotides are TGCGCCAGCAGCCAAGATCCCCGGACAGGGCGGACCGGGGAGCTGTTTTTT.

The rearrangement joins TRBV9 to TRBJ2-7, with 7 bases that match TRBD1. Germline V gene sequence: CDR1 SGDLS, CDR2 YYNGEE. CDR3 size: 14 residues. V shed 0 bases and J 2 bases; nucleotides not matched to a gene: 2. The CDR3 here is CASSVGQGAYEQYF. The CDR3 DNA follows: TGTGCCAGCAGCGTAGGACAGGGAGCCTACGAGCAGTACTTC.

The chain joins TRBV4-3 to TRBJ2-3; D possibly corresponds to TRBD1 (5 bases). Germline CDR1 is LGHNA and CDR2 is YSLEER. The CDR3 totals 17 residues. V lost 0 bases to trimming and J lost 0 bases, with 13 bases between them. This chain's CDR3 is CASSQDVSRGSTDTQYF. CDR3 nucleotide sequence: TGCGCCAGCAGCCAAGACGTCAGTAGGGGAAGCACAGATACGCAGTATTTT.

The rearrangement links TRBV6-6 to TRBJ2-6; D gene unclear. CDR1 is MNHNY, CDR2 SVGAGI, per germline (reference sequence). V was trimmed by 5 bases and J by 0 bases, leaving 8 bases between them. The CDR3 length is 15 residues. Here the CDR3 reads CASSGRSSGANVLTF. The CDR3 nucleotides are TGTGCCAGCAGTGGTAGGAGCTCTGGGGCCAACGTCCTGACTTTC.

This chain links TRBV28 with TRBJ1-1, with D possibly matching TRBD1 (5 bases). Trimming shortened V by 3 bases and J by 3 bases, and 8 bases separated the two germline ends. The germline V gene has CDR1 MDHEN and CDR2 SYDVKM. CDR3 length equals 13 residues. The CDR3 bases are TGTGCCAGCAGTTTGGGGGGTGACACTGAAGCTTTCTTT. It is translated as CASSLGGDTEAFF.

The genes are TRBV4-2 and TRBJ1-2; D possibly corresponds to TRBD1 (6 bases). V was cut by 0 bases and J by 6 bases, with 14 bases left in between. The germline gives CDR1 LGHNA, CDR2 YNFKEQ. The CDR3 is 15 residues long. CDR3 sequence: CASSQEGAGRNGYTF. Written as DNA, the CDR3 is TGTGCCAGCAGCCAAGAGGGGGCGGGGCGCAATGGCTACACCTTC.

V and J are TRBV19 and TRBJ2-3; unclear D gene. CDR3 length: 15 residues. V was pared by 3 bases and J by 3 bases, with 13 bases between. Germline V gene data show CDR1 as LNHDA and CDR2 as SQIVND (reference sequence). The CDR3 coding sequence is TGTGCCAGTAGTATCGAGGCTACACATACAGATACGCAGTATTTT. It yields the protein CASSIEATHTDTQYF.

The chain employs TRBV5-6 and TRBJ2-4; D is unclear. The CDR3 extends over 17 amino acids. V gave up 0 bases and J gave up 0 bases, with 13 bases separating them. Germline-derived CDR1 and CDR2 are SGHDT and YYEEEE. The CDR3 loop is CASSLGATALAKNIQYF. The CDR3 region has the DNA TGTGCCAGCAGCTTGGGGGCCACAGCTTTAGCCAAAAACATTCAGTACTTC. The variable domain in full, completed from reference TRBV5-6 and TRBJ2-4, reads DAGVTQSPTHLIKTRGQQVTLRCSPKSGHDTVSWYQQALGQGPQFIFQYYEEEERQRGNFPDRFSGHQFPNYSSELNVNALLLGDSALYLCASSLGATALAKNIQYFGAGTRLSVL.

The DNA for the CDR3 is TGTGCCAGCAGCTTAGCGGCAGGACAGAACACTGAAGCTTTCTTT. This translates into CASSLAAGQNTEAFF. This rearrangement joins TRBV7-8 to TRBJ1-1, with a possible D match to TRBD1 (5 bases). The CDR3 extends over 15 amino acids. V was shortened by 0 bases and J by 1 base, with 9 bases between the two germline ends. Looked up from germline, CDR1 is SGHVS and CDR2 is FQNEAQ.

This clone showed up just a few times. CDR3: CAISRTPGNSPLHF. CDR3 bases: TGTGCCATCAGCCGGACACCTGGCAATTCACCCCTCCACTTT. The chain recombines TRBV10-3 with TRBJ1-6; possibly TRBD1 for D (5 bases). Germline V lookup: CDR1 ENHRY, CDR2 SYGVKD. CDR3 length: 14 residues. Trimming removed 6 bases from V and 7 bases from J, with 13 bases in between.

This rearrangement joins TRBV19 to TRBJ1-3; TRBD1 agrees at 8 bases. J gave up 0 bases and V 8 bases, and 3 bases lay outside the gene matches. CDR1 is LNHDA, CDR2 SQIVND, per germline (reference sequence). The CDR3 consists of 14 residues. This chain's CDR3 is CASGTGNSGNTIYF. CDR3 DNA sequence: TGTGCCAGTGGGACAGGCAACTCTGGAAACACCATATATTTT.

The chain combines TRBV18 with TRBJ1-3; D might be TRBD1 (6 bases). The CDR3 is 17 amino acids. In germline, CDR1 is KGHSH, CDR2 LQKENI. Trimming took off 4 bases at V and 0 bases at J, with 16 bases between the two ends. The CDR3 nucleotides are TGTGCCAGCTCACTACAGGGAAAGGGAATCTCTGGAAACACCATATATTTT. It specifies CASSLQGKGISGNTIYF.

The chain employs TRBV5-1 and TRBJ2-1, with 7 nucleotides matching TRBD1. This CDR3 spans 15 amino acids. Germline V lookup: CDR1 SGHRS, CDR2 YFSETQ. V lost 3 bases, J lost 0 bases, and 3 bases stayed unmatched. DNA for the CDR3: TGCGCCAGCAGCTCCACAGGGGACTCCTACAATGAGCAGTTCTTC. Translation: CASSSTGDSYNEQFF.

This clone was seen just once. The CDR3 nucleotides read TGTGCCAGCAGCCAAGGGACGTCGGCGGGGGAGACCCAGTACTTC. Translating gives CASSQGTSAGETQYF. The chain has TRBV4-2 and TRBJ2-5; D might be TRBD2 (6 bases). The germline CDR1 and CDR2 sequences are LGHNA and YNFKEQ. V was clipped by 1 base and J by 5 bases, with 14 bases between them. This CDR3 comprises 15 residues.

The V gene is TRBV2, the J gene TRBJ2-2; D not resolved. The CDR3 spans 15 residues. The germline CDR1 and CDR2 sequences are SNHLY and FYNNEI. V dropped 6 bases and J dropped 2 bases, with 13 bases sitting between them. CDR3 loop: CASRNHAINTGELFF. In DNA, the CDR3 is TGTGCCAGCAGAAACCACGCCATCAACACCGGGGAGCTGTTTTTT.

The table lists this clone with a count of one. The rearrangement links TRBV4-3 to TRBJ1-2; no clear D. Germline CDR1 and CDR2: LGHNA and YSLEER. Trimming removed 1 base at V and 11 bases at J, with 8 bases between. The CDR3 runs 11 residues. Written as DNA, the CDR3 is TGCGCCAGCAGCCAAGGCAACGTGTACACCTTC. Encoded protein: CASSQGNVYTF.

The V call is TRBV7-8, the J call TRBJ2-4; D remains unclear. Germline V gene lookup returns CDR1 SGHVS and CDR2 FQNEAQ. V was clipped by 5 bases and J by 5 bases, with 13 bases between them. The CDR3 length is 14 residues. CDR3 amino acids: CASSPEWAENIQYF. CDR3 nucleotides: TGTGCCAGCAGCCCGGAGTGGGCAGAAAACATTCAGTACTTC.

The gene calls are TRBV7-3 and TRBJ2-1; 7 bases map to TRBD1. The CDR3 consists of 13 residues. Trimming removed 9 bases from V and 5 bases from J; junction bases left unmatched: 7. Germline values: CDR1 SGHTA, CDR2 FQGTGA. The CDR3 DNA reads TGTGCCAGACCGGGACAGCAAGACAATGAGCAGTTCTTC. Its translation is CARPGQQDNEQFF.

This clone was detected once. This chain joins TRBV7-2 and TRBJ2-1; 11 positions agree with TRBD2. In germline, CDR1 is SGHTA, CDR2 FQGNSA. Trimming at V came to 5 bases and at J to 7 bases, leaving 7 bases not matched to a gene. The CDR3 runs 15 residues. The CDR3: CASSISGGGLNEQFF. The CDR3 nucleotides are TGTGCCAGCAGCATTAGCGGGGGGGGTTTGAATGAGCAGTTCTTC.